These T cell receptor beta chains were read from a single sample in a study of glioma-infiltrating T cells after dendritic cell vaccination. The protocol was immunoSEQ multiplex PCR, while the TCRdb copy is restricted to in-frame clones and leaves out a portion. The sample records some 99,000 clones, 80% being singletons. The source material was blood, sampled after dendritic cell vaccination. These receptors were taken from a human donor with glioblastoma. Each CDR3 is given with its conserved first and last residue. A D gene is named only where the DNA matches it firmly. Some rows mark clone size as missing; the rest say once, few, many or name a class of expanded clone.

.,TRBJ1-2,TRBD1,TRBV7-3,TGTGCCAGCAGCTTAAATGGGGCAGGGGGAGGTGGCTACACCTTC,CASSLNGAGGGGYTF
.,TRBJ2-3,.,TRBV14,TGTGCCAGCAGCCAAGCCCGGGGCACAGATACGCAGTATTTT,CASSQARGTDTQYF
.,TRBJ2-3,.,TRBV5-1,TGCGCCAGCAGCTACCTGGGACTTCCCTCCACAGATACGCAGTATTTT,CASSYLGLPSTDTQYF
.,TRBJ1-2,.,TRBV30,TGTGCCTGGGGACATCGCGGGGGCCCGGGAAGCTACACCTTC,CAWGHRGGPGSYTF
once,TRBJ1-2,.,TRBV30,TGTGCCTGGAGTGGTGGGCCGAACTATGGCTACACCTTC,CAWSGGPNYGYTF
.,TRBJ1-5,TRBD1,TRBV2,TGTGCCAGCGGTCCGGGACAGGGGTTCCAGCCCCAGCATTTT,CASGPGQGFQPQHF
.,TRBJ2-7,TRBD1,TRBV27,TGTGCCAGCAGTTTAGGGGACAGCCAGCAGTACTTC,CASSLGDSQQYF
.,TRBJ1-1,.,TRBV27,TGTGCCAGCAGTTCACAGGGACGGTCGAACACTGAAGCTTTCTTT,CASSSQGRSNTEAFF
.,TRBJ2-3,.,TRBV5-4,TGTGCCAGCAGCCATATAGATACAGATACGCAGTATTTT,CASSHIDTDTQYF
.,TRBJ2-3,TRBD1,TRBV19,TGTGCCAGTAACACCGGACAGGGTCGGGTAGATACGCAGTATTTT,CASNTGQGRVDTQYF
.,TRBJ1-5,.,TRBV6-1,TGTGCCAGCAGTGGAAGGCAGGCGAATCAGCCCCAGCATTTT,CASSGRQANQPQHF
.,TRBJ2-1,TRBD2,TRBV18,TGTGCCAGCTCACCGCCCCTAGCGGGAGGTGTGAGTGAGCAGTTCTTC,CASSPPLAGGVSEQFF
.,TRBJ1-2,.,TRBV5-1,TGCGCCAGCAGCTTGGACGGAGACTATGGCTACACCTTC,CASSLDGDYGYTF
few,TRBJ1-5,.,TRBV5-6,TGTGCCAGCAGCTTGGCAGGGATCAATCAGCCCCAGCATTTT,CASSLAGINQPQHF
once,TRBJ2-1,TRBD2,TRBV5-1,TGCGCCAGCACCCTGGGGCTAGCGGGGGGAATTGAGCAGTTCTTC,CASTLGLAGGIEQFF
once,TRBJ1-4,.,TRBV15,TGTGCCACCAGCAGAGATGCGGGAGCCTTGGGGGGTGAGAATGAAAAACTGTTTTTT,CATSRDAGALGGENEKLFF
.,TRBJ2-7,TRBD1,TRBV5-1,TGCGCCAGCAGCCCGGGGACAGGGGAAGTTTTCTACGAGCAGTACTTC,CASSPGTGEVFYEQYF
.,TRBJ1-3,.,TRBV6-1,TGTGCCAGCAGAAACAGGTTGTCTGGAAACACCATATATTTT,CASRNRLSGNTIYF
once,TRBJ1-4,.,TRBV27,TGTGCCAGCAGCAGGTGGACAGAGAATGAAAAACTGTTTTTT,CASSRWTENEKLFF
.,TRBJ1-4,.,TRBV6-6,TGTGCCAGCAGTTACATGCAGGATAATGAAAAACTGTTTTTT,CASSYMQDNEKLFF
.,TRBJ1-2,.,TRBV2,TGTGCCAGCAGCGCGGAAGGGAGCGGCTACACCTTC,CASSAEGSGYTF
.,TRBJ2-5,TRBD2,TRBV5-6,TGTGCCAGCAGCTTCGGGACTAGCGGGAGACAAGAGACCCAGTACTTC,CASSFGTSGRQETQYF
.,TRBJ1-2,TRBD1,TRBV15,TGTGCCACCAGCAGAGTAGGGACAGGGAACTATGGCTACACCTTC,CATSRVGTGNYGYTF
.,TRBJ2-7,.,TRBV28,TGTGCCAGCAGTAGTGGACAGCGGGGCGAGCAGTACTTC,CASSSGQRGEQYF
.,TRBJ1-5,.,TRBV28,TGTGCCAGCAGTGACCCCGGGGGTCGGAATCAGCCCCAGCATTTT,CASSDPGGRNQPQHF
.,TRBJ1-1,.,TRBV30,TGTGCCTGGAGGCCGGGAATGAACACTGAAGCTTTCTTT,CAWRPGMNTEAFF
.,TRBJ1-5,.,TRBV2,TGTGCCAGCACCTTCTATAGCAATCAGCCCCAGCATTTT,CASTFYSNQPQHF
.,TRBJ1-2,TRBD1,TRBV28,TGTGCCAGCAGTTTTCTTAGGGGGACAGGGCACGGCTACACCTTC,CASSFLRGTGHGYTF
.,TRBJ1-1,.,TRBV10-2,TGCGCCAGCAGCAGACAGTTTAACACTGAAGCTTTCTTT,CASSRQFNTEAFF
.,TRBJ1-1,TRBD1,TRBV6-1,TGTGCCAGCAGTGCCGGGACAGGCACTGAAGCTTTCTTT,CASSAGTGTEAFF
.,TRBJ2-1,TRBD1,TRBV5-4,TGTGCCAGCAGCTTGGGACCGCGGGACAGGGTCAATGAGCAGTTCTTC,CASSLGPRDRVNEQFF
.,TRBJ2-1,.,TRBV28,TGTGCCAGCAGTTTCCCAATGGGGGGAACCTACTCCTACAATGAGCAGTTCTTC,CASSFPMGGTYSYNEQFF
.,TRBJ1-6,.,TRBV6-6,TGTGCCAGCAGACAGGACGGACCTAATTCACCCCTCCACTTT,CASRQDGPNSPLHF
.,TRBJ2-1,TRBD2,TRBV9,TGTGCCAGCAGCGCACTAGCGGCCTACAATGAAGGGAAGCAGTTCTTC,CASSALAAYNEGKQFF
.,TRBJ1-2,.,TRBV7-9,TGTGCCAGCAGCTTAGGACGGGAAGACTATGGCTACACCTTC,CASSLGREDYGYTF
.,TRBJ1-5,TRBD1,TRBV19,TGTGCCAGTAGTATGACAGGGGCGAACCATCAGCCCCAGCATTTT,CASSMTGANHQPQHF
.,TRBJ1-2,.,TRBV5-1,TGCGCCAGCAGCTTCGCAGGGTCCGAGCGCTACACCTTC,CASSFAGSERYTF
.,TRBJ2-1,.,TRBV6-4,TGTGCCAGCAGTGACACTAACCACAATGAGCAGTTCTTC,CASSDTNHNEQFF
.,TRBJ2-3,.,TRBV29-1,TGCAGCGTTGGGCAGGGAGGCGATACGCAGTATTTT,CSVGQGGDTQYF
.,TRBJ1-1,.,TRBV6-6,TGTGCCACCCATCAGCGGATGAACACTGAAGCTTTCTTT,CATHQRMNTEAFF
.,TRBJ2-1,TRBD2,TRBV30,TGTGCCTGGACCTGGGGGGCTAGCGGGAGTCTTAATGAGCAGTTCTTC,CAWTWGASGSLNEQFF
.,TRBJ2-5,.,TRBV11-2,TGTGCCAGCAGCTTTTTCCTCTCCGTTTGGACCCAGTACTTC,CASSFFLSVWTQYF
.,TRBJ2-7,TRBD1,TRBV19,TGTGCCAGTAGTCCCCGACAGGGAACCTACGAGCAGTACTTC,CASSPRQGTYEQYF
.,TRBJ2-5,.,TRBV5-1,TGCGCCAGCAGCTTGGTCAGGGGTGGAGAGACCCAGTACTTC,CASSLVRGGETQYF
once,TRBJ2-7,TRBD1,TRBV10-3,TGTGCCATCAGCCCGAGGACAGGGAACAGCGAGCAGTACTTC,CAISPRTGNSEQYF
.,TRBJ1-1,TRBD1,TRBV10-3,TGTGCCATCAGTGAGTCGGTTATAGGGGCAGGGGGGACTGAAGCTTTCTTT,CAISESVIGAGGTEAFF
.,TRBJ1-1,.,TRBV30,TGTGCCTGGAGTGTGGGACTTCTCCTCCTCAACACTGAAGCTTTCTTT,CAWSVGLLLLNTEAFF
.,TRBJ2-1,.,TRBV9,TGTGCCAGCAGCGTAGAGAACGGCAATGAGCAGTTCTTC,CASSVENGNEQFF
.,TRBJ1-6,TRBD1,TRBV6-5,TGTGCCAGCAGACAAGACAGGGGTAATTCACCCCTCCACTTT,CASRQDRGNSPLHF
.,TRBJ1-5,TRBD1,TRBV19,TGTGCCAGTACTAAAGGACAGGGGTACAATCAGCCCCAGCATTTT,CASTKGQGYNQPQHF
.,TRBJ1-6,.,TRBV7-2,TGTGCCAGCAGCTTAGGCGGCTATAATTCACCCCTCCACTTT,CASSLGGYNSPLHF
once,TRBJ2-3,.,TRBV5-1,TGCGCCAGCGAAGGGGGGGACTTTCCCACAGATACGCAGTATTTT,CASEGGDFPTDTQYF
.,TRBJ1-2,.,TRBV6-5,TGTGCCAGCAGTTACGACAGTAACTATGGCTACACCTTC,CASSYDSNYGYTF